Listed below are T cell receptor beta chains from one sample, sequenced in a study of OX40 agonist ivuxolimab in advanced cancers. Data came from immunoSEQ multiplex PCR; TCRdb stores just in-frame clones and leaves some out. The sample gives approximately 50,000 clones, roughly 84% of which show up once; about 13% is in the top ten. The source was CD4+ or CD8+ T cells sorted from blood, collected in a trial of the OX40 agonist ivuxolimab. These receptors were collected from an adult with an advanced solid tumor such as melanoma, head and neck, liver or kidney cancer. Each CDR3 is given with its conserved first and last residue. A D gene is named only where the DNA matches it firmly. Size is stated for part of the rows, as once, few or many counts, or as a class when the clone is expanded.

abundance: NA
j_gene: TRBJ1-2
v_gene: TRBV18
d_gene: TRBD1
CDR3aa: CASNRTGQGAQGYTF
CDR3nt: TGTGCCAGCAATCGAACGGGACAGGGGGCGCAGGGCTACACCTTC

abundance: NA
j_gene: TRBJ2-1
v_gene: TRBV5-1
d_gene: TRBD2
CDR3aa: CASSLGTSGYNEQFF
CDR3nt: TGCGCCAGCAGCTTAGGGACTAGCGGGTACAATGAGCAGTTCTTC

abundance: once
j_gene: TRBJ1-6
v_gene: TRBV7-9
d_gene: NA
CDR3aa: CASSAGRANSPLHF
CDR3nt: TGTGCCAGCAGCGCGGGACGGGCAAATTCACCCCTCCACTTT

abundance: NA
j_gene: TRBJ2-3
v_gene: TRBV5-4
d_gene: TRBD1
CDR3aa: CASSMGQGTDTQYF
CDR3nt: TGTGCCAGCAGCATGGGACAGGGCACAGATACGCAGTATTTT

abundance: NA
j_gene: TRBJ2-7
v_gene: TRBV30
d_gene: TRBD2
CDR3aa: CAWSILAGHYEQYF
CDR3nt: TGTGCCTGGTCCATACTAGCGGGGCATTACGAGCAGTACTTC

abundance: few
j_gene: TRBJ1-1
v_gene: TRBV15
d_gene: NA
CDR3aa: CATSRVGQEAFF
CDR3nt: TGTGCCACCAGCAGAGTTGGACAGGAAGCTTTCTTT

abundance: few
j_gene: TRBJ1-2
v_gene: TRBV19
d_gene: TRBD1
CDR3aa: CASTPGTGAYGYTF
CDR3nt: TGTGCCAGTACCCCCGGGACAGGGGCTTATGGCTACACCTTC

abundance: NA
j_gene: TRBJ2-6
v_gene: TRBV19
d_gene: TRBD1
CDR3aa: CASSRGRDRGAGANVLTF
CDR3nt: TGTGCCAGTAGTAGGGGGCGGGACAGGGGAGCTGGGGCCAACGTCCTGACTTTC

abundance: NA
j_gene: TRBJ1-4
v_gene: TRBV29-1
d_gene: TRBD1
CDR3aa: CSGGTGVDKLFF
CDR3nt: TGCAGCGGGGGGACAGGTGTGGACAAACTGTTTTTT

abundance: NA
j_gene: TRBJ1-2
v_gene: TRBV10-3
d_gene: NA
CDR3aa: CAISGLRDNYGYTF
CDR3nt: TGTGCCATCAGCGGGCTCAGGGATAACTATGGCTACACCTTC

abundance: NA
j_gene: TRBJ2-1
v_gene: TRBV11-3
d_gene: TRBD1
CDR3aa: CASSPDRGNEQFF
CDR3nt: TGTGCCAGCAGCCCAGACAGGGGAAATGAGCAGTTCTTC

abundance: NA
j_gene: TRBJ1-1
v_gene: TRBV7-3
d_gene: NA
CDR3aa: CASSLNAGRNTEAFF
CDR3nt: TGTGCCAGCAGCTTAAATGCAGGGAGAAACACTGAAGCTTTCTTT

abundance: NA
j_gene: TRBJ2-1
v_gene: TRBV6-1
d_gene: NA
CDR3aa: CASSERRERARDEQFF
CDR3nt: TGTGCCAGCAGTGAACGGAGGGAGAGAGCTCGCGATGAGCAGTTCTTC

abundance: NA
j_gene: TRBJ1-4
v_gene: TRBV30
d_gene: NA
CDR3aa: CAWSGSGTNEKLFF
CDR3nt: TGTGCCTGGAGTGGATCTGGGACCAATGAAAAACTGTTTTTT

abundance: NA
j_gene: TRBJ2-1
v_gene: TRBV5-1
d_gene: NA
CDR3aa: CASSLAGASSYNEQFF
CDR3nt: TGCGCCAGCAGCTTGGCGGGGGCGAGCTCCTACAATGAGCAGTTCTTC

abundance: NA
j_gene: TRBJ2-1
v_gene: TRBV19
d_gene: TRBD2
CDR3aa: CASTTSGSFYNEQFF
CDR3nt: TGTGCCAGTACGACTAGCGGGAGTTTCTACAATGAGCAGTTCTTC

abundance: NA
j_gene: TRBJ2-7
v_gene: TRBV7-3
d_gene: NA
CDR3aa: CASSFSQVQYF
CDR3nt: TGTGCCAGCAGCTTCTCCCAAGTGCAGTACTTC

abundance: NA
j_gene: TRBJ1-2
v_gene: TRBV6-6
d_gene: NA
CDR3aa: CASSYLGTDGYTF
CDR3nt: TGTGCCAGCAGTTACCTTGGGACCGATGGCTACACCTTC

abundance: NA
j_gene: TRBJ2-7
v_gene: TRBV18
d_gene: NA
CDR3aa: CASSPSGGLNYEQYF
CDR3nt: TGTGCCAGCTCACCATCCGGGGGCCTCAACTACGAGCAGTACTTC

abundance: NA
j_gene: TRBJ2-2
v_gene: TRBV11-3
d_gene: NA
CDR3aa: CASSLGPDGSNTGELFF
CDR3nt: TGTGCCAGCAGCTTAGGCCCGGACGGATCGAACACCGGGGAGCTGTTTTTT

abundance: NA
j_gene: TRBJ1-5
v_gene: TRBV19
d_gene: TRBD1
CDR3aa: CASTIGTVVRQPQHF
CDR3nt: TGTGCCAGTACCATTGGGACAGTAGTGAGGCAGCCCCAGCATTTT

abundance: once
j_gene: TRBJ2-2
v_gene: TRBV29-1
d_gene: NA
CDR3aa: CSVGVARAGELFF
CDR3nt: TGCAGCGTTGGAGTGGCCCGAGCGGGGGAGCTGTTTTTT

abundance: NA
j_gene: TRBJ2-1
v_gene: TRBV4-1
d_gene: TRBD2
CDR3aa: CASSSRTSGSANEQFF
CDR3nt: TGCGCCAGCAGCTCCCGGACTAGCGGGAGTGCCAATGAGCAGTTCTTC

abundance: once
j_gene: TRBJ2-3
v_gene: TRBV11-2
d_gene: TRBD1
CDR3aa: CASSRAGTGGDTQYF
CDR3nt: TGTGCCAGCAGCCGCGCCGGGACAGGAGGAGATACGCAGTATTTT

abundance: NA
j_gene: TRBJ2-1
v_gene: TRBV5-4
d_gene: TRBD1
CDR3aa: CASSSGTGGFLSYNEQFF
CDR3nt: TGTGCCAGCAGTTCCGGGACAGGGGGCTTTCTCTCCTACAATGAGCAGTTCTTC